Here is one T cell receptor beta chain with its context. Its antigen is undetermined. The data are from a study of cytomegalovirus exposure and HLA in healthy donors. On the study more broadly: HLA-typed donors were the source of approximately 85 million unique TCRs, which an early data release held. The study's findings and limits: Fewer N-insertions than the approximately 700-donor mean were reportedly shown by an Asian-associated ancestry cluster in a later analysis.

PCR involved 60 Vbeta and 13 Jbeta primers. In the original workflow: An analysis that came later counted 80 million or so unique TCR beta chains, 10 million to 12 million shared. Sequencing was performed with immunoSEQ multiplex PCR; in TCRdb, only in-frame clones are kept and a portion is missing. That table supplies the V and J calls and clone size; D and trimming were determined from the DNA. The sample contains approximately 220,000 clones, over 60% of which appear only once. From germline, CDR1 is LGHNA and CDR2 YSLEER. V was pared by 3 bases and J by 5 bases, with 9 bases of the junction left unmatched. The CDR3 is 16 amino acids.

The sequence was obtained from a man aged 18 to 30 in good health and CMV-seronegative. The chain links TRBV4-3 to TRBJ2-7; 11 nucleotides agree with TRBD2. The sequencing sample was made of PBMCs. The CDR3 region is CASSHSSSGRMDEQYF. The CDR3 DNA follows: TGCGCCAGCAGCCATTCGTCTAGCGGGAGGATGGACGAGCAGTACTTC.